Listed here are 5 T cell receptor beta chains from one sample, sequenced in a study of blood T cell repertoires in COVID-19. Only in-frame clones appear in the TCRdb table, and some are missing; sequencing was by immunoSEQ multiplex PCR. Of around 170,000 clones in the sample, 85% to 95% are singletons; the top ten hold 0.45% to 0.65%. The specimen sequenced was peripheral blood. The receptors here all came from a man in his forties or fifties with acute or convalescent COVID-19.

This sequence joins TRBV3-1 (or the pseudogene TRBV3-2) and TRBJ2-1; D possibly corresponds to TRBD2 (5 bases). Looked up from germline, CDR1 is LGHDT and CDR2 is YNNKEL (reference sequence). Trimming took 5 bases from V and 3 from J, leaving 11 bases between them. The CDR3 totals 14 residues. The CDR3 region is CASSFFGSYNEQFF. In DNA form, the CDR3 reads TGTGCCAGCAGCTTCTTTGGGAGCTACAATGAGCAGTTCTTC.

V and J are TRBV6-2 or TRBV6-3 and TRBJ1-1; maybe TRBD1 (5 bases). The CDR3 contains 15 residues. Per the germline V gene, CDR1 is MNHEY and CDR2 is SVGEGT. Trimming pared 10 bases from V and 6 bases from J, leaving 24 bases between. CDR3 DNA sequence: TGTGCCACCACCCCGATCGGGAGGGGCCCGCCTGAAGCTTTCTTT. This encodes CATTPIGRGPPEAFF.

This clone is a singleton in its sample. The chain uses TRBV5-5 and TRBJ2-3; TRBD1 is a possible D gene (5 bases). V was clipped by 2 bases and J by 2 bases, with 12 bases between them. Germline V gene sequence: CDR1 SGHKS, CDR2 YYEKEE (reference sequence). This CDR3 region has 15 residues. The CDR3 here is CASSFRGTTTDTQYF. In DNA form, the CDR3 reads TGTGCCAGCAGCTTTAGGGGCACAACCACAGATACGCAGTATTTT.

The chain has TRBV7-9 and TRBJ2-1; 10 bases align to TRBD2. Germline V gene lookup returns CDR1 SEHNR and CDR2 FQNEAQ (reference sequence). CDR3 length equals 14 residues. Germline trimming cut 5 bases from V and 9 bases from J; bases unmatched to any gene: 7. This CDR3 reads CASSAAGGLGEQFF. The CDR3 coding sequence is TGTGCCAGCAGCGCAGCGGGAGGGCTAGGTGAGCAGTTCTTC.

The chain carries TRBV6-1 and TRBJ1-2; D not certain. Looked up from germline, CDR1 is MNHNS and CDR2 is SASEGT. The V end lost 3 bases, the J end lost 2 bases, and 7 bases lay between the germline ends. The CDR3 is made up of 13 amino acids. CDR3 amino acids: CASSDRMNYGYTF. The CDR3 DNA reads TGTGCCAGCAGTGACAGGATGAACTATGGCTACACCTTC.